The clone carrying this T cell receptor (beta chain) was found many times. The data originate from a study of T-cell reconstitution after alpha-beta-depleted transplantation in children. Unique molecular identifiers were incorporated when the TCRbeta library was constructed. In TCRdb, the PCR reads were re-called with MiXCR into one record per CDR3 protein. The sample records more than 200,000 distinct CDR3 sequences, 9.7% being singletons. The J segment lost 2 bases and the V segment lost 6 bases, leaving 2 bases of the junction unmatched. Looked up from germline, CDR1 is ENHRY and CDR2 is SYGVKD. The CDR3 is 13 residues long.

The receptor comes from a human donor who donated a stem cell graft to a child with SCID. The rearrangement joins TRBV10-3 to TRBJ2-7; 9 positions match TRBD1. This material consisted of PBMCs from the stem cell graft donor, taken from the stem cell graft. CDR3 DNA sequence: TGTGCCATCAGCGGGACAGGGACCTACGAGCAGTACTTC. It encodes CAISGTGTYEQYF.